These 17 T cell receptor beta chains were sequenced from one sample in a study of vaccination effects on CD4 cells after COVID-19. No antigens are known for them. Assay used: immunoSEQ multiplex PCR; TCRdb lists only in-frame clones, some missing. The repertoire holds tens of thousands of clones, with 70% to 85% as singletons. It was after more than nine days of culture that CD4+ T cells were isolated. Participants received two doses of either the BNT162b2 or mRNA-1273 vaccine. The specimen was CD4+ T cells from PBMCs cultured without peptide, collected after COVID-19 vaccination. All receptors derive from a human donor who received a COVID-19 vaccine.

This clone was counted between two and nine times. The V gene is TRBV5-4, the J gene TRBJ2-5; 7 nucleotides match TRBD1. CDR1 and CDR2 (germline): SGHNT, YYREEE (reference sequence). CDR3 length: 13 residues. The V gene end was trimmed by 4 bases and the J gene end by 3 bases; junction bases not matched to a gene: 3. The CDR3, as DNA: TGTGCCAGCAGCCAGGACAGGAAAGAGACCCAGTACTTC. Amino acid sequence: CASSQDRKETQYF.

The rearrangement joins TRBV9 to TRBJ2-1, with 7 bases identical to TRBD2. Germline trimming cut 1 base from V and 10 bases from J; bases unmatched to any gene: 8. The length of the CDR3 is 14 residues. Germline V gene data show CDR1 as SGDLS and CDR2 as YYNGEE. The CDR3 sequence: CASSVSGGAQEQFF. DNA of the CDR3: TGTGCCAGCAGCGTATCGGGGGGTGCCCAGGAGCAGTTCTTC.

This chain links TRBV28 with TRBJ1-2; D not resolved. V was clipped by 2 bases and J by 4 bases, with 5 bases between them. Germline V gene sequence: CDR1 MDHEN, CDR2 SYDVKM. The CDR3 has 12 amino acids. In DNA, the CDR3 is TGTGCCAGCAGTTTAATTTCCTATGGCTACACCTTC. Translated: CASSLISYGYTF.

The chain employs TRBV6-4 and TRBJ2-1; perhaps TRBD1 as D (6 bases). With 6 bases removed from V and 10 bases from J, the gap between germline ends came to 19 bases. The germline V gene has CDR1 MRHNA and CDR2 SNTAGT. The CDR3 extends over 14 amino acids. The CDR3 coding sequence is TGTGCCAGCAGCGAAGCGGACAGTGCGGTAGAGCAGTTCTTC. Its translation: CASSEADSAVEQFF.

J is TRBJ1-5 and V is TRBV5-5, with a weak D call TRBD1 (5 bases). CDR1 and CDR2 (germline): SGHKS, YYEKEE (reference sequence). The CDR3 sequence is 17 residues long. V was shortened by 4 bases and J by 4 bases, with 21 bases between the two germline ends. The CDR3 loop is CASSARGGRSSNQPQHF. CDR3 sequence (DNA): TGTGCCAGCAGCGCGAGGGGAGGCAGGTCCTCTAATCAGCCCCAGCATTTT.

The chain is built from TRBV14 and TRBJ2-5; 9 nucleotides align to TRBD2. There are 15 residues in the CDR3. With V trimmed by 4 bases and J by 5 bases, 8 bases remained unmatched. The germline V gene has CDR1 SGHDN and CDR2 FVKESK. The CDR3 here is CASSRPWRGGETQYF. CDR3 in DNA: TGTGCCAGCAGCCGACCCTGGCGGGGGGGGGAGACCCAGTACTTC.

V is TRBV7-2 and J is TRBJ2-5; D perhaps matches TRBD1 (6 bases). Germline V CDR1 and CDR2: SGHTA, FQGNSA. This CDR3 region has 15 residues. Trimming cost V 2 bases and J 5 bases, with 15 bases left between them. Here the CDR3 DNA reads TGTGCCAGCAGCTTAAGGCCACAGGGTGGGGAGACCCAGTACTTC. Its translation: CASSLRPQGGETQYF.

The chain recombines TRBV7-2 with TRBJ1-6; TRBD1 might be the D (5 bases). This CDR3 is 15 amino acids long. V lost 0 bases to trimming and J lost 6 bases, with 9 bases between them. Germline V gene lookup returns CDR1 SGHTA and CDR2 FQGNSA. CDR3: CASSLAATANSPLHF. The CDR3 nucleotides read TGTGCCAGCAGCTTAGCGGCGACAGCTAATTCACCCCTCCACTTT.

The V gene is TRBV2, the J gene TRBJ2-3; D perhaps matches TRBD2 (6 bases). The V end lost 6 bases, the J end lost 7 bases, and 8 bases lay between the germline ends. The germline CDR1 and CDR2 sequences are SNHLY and FYNNEI. The length of the CDR3 is 11 residues. CDR3 DNA: TGTGCCAGCAGGGGGGGTAATACGCAGTATTTT. It encodes CASRGGNTQYF.

The chain recombines TRBV30 with TRBJ1-2; TRBD1 might be the D (5 bases). The germline gives CDR1 GTSNPN, CDR2 SVGIG (reference sequence). The CDR3 is made up of 15 amino acids. The ends were cut back, 0 bases at V and 0 bases at J, with 11 bases in the middle. CDR3 sequence reads: CAWSVGLGSNYGYTF. CDR3 in DNA: TGTGCCTGGAGTGTGGGACTAGGGTCTAACTATGGCTACACCTTC.

This clone came up once. The chain is built from TRBV6-5 and TRBJ1-2, with D possibly being TRBD1 (5 bases). V was trimmed by 10 bases and J by 4 bases, leaving 22 bases between them. The germline V gene encodes CDR1 MNHEY and CDR2 SVGAGI. The CDR3 is made up of 15 amino acids. DNA of the CDR3: TGTGCCATCTGGGGGGAGGGTAGCCCCTTCTATGGCTACACCTTC. It is translated as CAIWGEGSPFYGYTF.

V and J are TRBV6-2 or TRBV6-3 and TRBJ1-5; D is undetermined. With 5 bases removed from V and 7 bases from J, the gap between germline ends came to 9 bases. The CDR3 runs 12 residues. In germline, CDR1 is MNHEY, CDR2 SVGEGT. This CDR3 is CASSLNPQPQHF. The CDR3 DNA is TGTGCCAGCAGTCTTAACCCCCAGCCCCAGCATTTT.

This clone was detected only once. The chain couples TRBV24-1 to TRBJ2-1; D gene unclear. CDR1 is KGHDR and CDR2 is SFDVKD in the germline V gene. The ends were cut back, 5 bases at V and 3 bases at J, with 16 bases in the middle. The CDR3 covers 16 residues. This CDR3 is CATSGKGSHYYNEQFF. CDR3 nucleotides: TGTGCCACCAGTGGTAAGGGCAGCCATTACTACAATGAGCAGTTCTTC.

This clone was recorded only once. The J gene is TRBJ2-2, the V gene TRBV7-9; no clear D. Deletions cut 2 bases from V and 9 bases from J, with 7 bases between. The CDR3 sequence is 12 residues long. Germline CDR1 SEHNR, CDR2 FQNEAQ (reference sequence). This CDR3 reads CASSLISRELFF. Written as DNA, the CDR3 is TGTGCCAGCAGCTTAATTTCTAGGGAGCTGTTTTTT. Complete variable domain (other parts from reference TRBV7-9 and TRBJ2-2): DTGVSQNPRHKITKRGQNVTFRCDPISEHNRLYWYRQTLGQGPEFLTYFQNEAQLEKSRLLSDRFSAERPKGSFSTLEIQRTEQGDSAMYLCASSLISRELFFGEGSRLTVL.

The rearrangement uses TRBV6-2 or TRBV6-3 and TRBJ2-5, with 7 bases that match TRBD1. Germline CDR1 is MNHEY and CDR2 is SVGEGT. The CDR3 consists of 16 residues. V lost 0 bases and J lost 6; bases outside the gene matches: 10. The CDR3 nucleotides are TGTGCCAGCAGTTACTCGCTCTCAGCAGGGGGTAAGACCCAGTACTTC. This codes for CASSYSLSAGGKTQYF.

This clone was seen just once. This chain uses TRBV19 with TRBJ1-2, with D possibly matching TRBD1 (5 bases). Germline CDR1 LNHDA, CDR2 SQIVND (reference sequence). CDR3 length equals 16 residues. Trimming stripped 5 bases from V and 0 bases from J, with 16 bases between. The CDR3 DNA reads TGTGCCAGTAGTCCGGGCGGGACGGACTCTAACTATGGCTACACCTTC. This sequence encodes CASSPGGTDSNYGYTF.

This rearrangement joins TRBV6-5 to TRBJ1-2; TRBD1 matches at 9 bases. This CDR3 comprises 15 residues. Per the germline V gene, CDR1 is MNHEY and CDR2 is SVGAGI. V lost 6 bases, J lost 3 bases, and 8 bases stayed unmatched. CDR3 sequence: CASRDPTGGDYGYTF. CDR3 DNA: TGTGCCAGCAGGGACCCTACAGGGGGCGACTATGGCTACACCTTC.